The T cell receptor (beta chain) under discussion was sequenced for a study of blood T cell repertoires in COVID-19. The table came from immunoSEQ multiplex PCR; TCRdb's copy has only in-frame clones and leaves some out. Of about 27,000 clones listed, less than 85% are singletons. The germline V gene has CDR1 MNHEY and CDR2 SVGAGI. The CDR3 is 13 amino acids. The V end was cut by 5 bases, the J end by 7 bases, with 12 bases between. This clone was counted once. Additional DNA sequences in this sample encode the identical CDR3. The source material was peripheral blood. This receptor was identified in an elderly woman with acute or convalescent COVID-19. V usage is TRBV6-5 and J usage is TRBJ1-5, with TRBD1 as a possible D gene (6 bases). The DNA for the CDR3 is TGTGCCAGCAGTACAGGGTTGGGGCAGCCCCAGCATTTT. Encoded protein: CASSTGLGQPQHF.